One TCR beta chain is described in this entry. This sample was taken from a study of shared clonotypes between healthy human individuals. Germline V lookup: CDR1 SGHTA, CDR2 FQGTGA. Trimming at V came to 7 bases and at J to 9 bases, leaving 5 bases not matched to a gene. The CDR3 length is 14 residues. Using immunoSEQ multiplex PCR, the repertoire was profiled, and TCRdb retains in-frame clones only, with some absent. The data contain about half a million clones, about 78% of them singletons. The sequence derives from a woman in her thirties or forties in good health. Some clones in this sample may be carry-over from other donors' samples. The specimen sequenced was PBMCs. The chain uses TRBV7-3 and TRBJ2-1; 14 bases align to TRBD2. The CDR3 bases are TGTGCCAGCAAGACTAGCGGGAGGGCCGGTGAGCAGTTCTTC. Amino acids: CASKTSGRAGEQFF.